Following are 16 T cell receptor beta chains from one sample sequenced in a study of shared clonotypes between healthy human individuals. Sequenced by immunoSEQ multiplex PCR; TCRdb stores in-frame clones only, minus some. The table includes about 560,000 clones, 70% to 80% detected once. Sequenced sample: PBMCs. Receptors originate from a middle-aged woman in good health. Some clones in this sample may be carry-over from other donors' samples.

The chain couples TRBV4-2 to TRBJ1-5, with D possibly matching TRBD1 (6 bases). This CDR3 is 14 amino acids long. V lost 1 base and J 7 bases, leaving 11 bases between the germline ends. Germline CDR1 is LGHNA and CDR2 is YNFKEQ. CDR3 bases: TGTGCCAGCAGCCAAGGTTTCGGGGGCCAGCCCCAGCATTTT. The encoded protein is CASSQGFGGQPQHF.

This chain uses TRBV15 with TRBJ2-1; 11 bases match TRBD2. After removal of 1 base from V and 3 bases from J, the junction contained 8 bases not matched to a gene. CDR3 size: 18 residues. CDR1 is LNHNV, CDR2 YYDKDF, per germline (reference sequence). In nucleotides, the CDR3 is TGTGCCACCAGCAGAGCTCTTCCTAGCGGGAGGTTCTACAATGAGCAGTTCTTC. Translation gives CATSRALPSGRFYNEQFF.

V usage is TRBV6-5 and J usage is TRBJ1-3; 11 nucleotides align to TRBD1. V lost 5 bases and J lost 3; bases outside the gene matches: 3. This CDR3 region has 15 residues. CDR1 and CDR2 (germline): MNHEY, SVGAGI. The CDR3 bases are TGTGCCAGCAGTCCGGGACAGGGGGGTGGAAACACCATATATTTT. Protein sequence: CASSPGQGGGNTIYF.

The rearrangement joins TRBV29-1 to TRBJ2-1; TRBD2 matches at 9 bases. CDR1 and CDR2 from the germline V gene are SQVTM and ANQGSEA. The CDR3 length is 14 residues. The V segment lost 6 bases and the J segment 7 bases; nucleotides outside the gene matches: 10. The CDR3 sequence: CSVAALAGRNEQFF. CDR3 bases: TGCAGCGTGGCCGCGCTAGCGGGAAGGAATGAGCAGTTCTTC.

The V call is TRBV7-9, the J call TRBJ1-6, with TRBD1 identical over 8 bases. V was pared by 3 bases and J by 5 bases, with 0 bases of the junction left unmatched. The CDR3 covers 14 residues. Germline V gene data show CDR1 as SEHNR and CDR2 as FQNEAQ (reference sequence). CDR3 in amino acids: CASSLGQDNSPLHF. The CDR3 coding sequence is TGTGCCAGCAGCTTGGGACAGGATAATTCACCCCTCCACTTT.

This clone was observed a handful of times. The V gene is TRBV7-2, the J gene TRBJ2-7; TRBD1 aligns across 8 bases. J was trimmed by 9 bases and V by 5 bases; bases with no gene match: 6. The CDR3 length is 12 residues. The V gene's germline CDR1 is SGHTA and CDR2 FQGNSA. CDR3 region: CASSGQGLWQYF. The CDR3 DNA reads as TGTGCCAGCAGCGGACAGGGACTGTGGCAGTACTTC.

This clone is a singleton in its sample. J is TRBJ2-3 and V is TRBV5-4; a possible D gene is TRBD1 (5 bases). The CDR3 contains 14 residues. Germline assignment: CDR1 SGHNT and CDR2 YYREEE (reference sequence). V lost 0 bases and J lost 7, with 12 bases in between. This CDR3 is CASSLAPGSNTQYF. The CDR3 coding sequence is TGTGCCAGCAGCTTGGCGCCAGGGTCAAATACGCAGTATTTT.

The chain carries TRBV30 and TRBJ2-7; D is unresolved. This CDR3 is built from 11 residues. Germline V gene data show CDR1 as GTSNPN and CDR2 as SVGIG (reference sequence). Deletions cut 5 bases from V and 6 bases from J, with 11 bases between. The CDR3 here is CAWGALGEQYF. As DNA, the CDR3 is TGTGCCTGGGGAGCCTTGGGCGAGCAGTACTTC.

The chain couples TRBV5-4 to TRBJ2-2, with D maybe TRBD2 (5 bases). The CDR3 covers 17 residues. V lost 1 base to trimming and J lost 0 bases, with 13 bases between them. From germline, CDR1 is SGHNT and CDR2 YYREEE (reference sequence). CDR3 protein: CASSLMRAEPNTGELFF. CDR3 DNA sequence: TGTGCCAGCAGCTTGATGAGGGCAGAACCGAACACCGGGGAGCTGTTTTTT.

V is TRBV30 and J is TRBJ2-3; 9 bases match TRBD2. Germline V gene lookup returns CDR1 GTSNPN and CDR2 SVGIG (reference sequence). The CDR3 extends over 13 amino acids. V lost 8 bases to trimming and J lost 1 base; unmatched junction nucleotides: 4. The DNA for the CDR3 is TGTGCCATTAGCGGGAGCGGCACAGATACGCAGTATTTT. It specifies CAISGSGTDTQYF.

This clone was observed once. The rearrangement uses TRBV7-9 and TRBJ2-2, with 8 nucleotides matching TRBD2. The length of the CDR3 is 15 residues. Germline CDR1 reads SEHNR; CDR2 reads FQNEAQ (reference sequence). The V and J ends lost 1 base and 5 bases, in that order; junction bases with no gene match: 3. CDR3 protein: CASSLDQRGTGELFF. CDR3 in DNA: TGTGCCAGCAGCTTAGATCAGCGGGGGACCGGGGAGCTGTTTTTT.

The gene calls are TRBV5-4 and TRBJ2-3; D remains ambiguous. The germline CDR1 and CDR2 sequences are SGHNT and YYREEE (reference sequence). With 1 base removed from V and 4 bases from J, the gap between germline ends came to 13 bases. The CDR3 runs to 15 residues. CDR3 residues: CASSLSVGMADTQYF. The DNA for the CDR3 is TGTGCCAGCAGCTTGAGCGTGGGGATGGCAGATACGCAGTATTTT.

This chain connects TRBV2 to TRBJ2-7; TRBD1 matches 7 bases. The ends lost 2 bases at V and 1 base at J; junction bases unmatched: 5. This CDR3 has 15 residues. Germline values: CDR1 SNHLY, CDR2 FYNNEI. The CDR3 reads CASSESGGTSYEQYF. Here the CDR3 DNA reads TGTGCCAGCAGTGAATCAGGGGGAACGTCCTACGAGCAGTACTTC.

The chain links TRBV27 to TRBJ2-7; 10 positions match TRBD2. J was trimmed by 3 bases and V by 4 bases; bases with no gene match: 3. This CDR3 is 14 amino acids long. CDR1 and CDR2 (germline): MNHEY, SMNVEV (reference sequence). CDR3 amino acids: CASSSRTSGYEQYF. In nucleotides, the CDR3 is TGTGCCAGCAGTTCCCGGACTAGCGGCTACGAGCAGTACTTC.

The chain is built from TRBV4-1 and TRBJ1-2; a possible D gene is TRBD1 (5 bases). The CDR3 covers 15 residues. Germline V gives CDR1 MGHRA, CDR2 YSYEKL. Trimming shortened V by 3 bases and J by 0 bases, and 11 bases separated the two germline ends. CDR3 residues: CASSHTTASNYGYTF. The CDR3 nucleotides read TGCGCCAGCAGCCACACGACAGCTTCTAACTATGGCTACACCTTC.

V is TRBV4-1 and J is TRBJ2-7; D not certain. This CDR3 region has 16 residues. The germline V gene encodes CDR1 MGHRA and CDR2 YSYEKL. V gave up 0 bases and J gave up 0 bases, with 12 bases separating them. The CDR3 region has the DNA TGCGCCAGCAGCCAAGATGCGACAAGGAGCTCCTACGAGCAGTACTTC. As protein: CASSQDATRSSYEQYF.